One and the same sample provided the 11 T cell receptor beta chains below, sequenced in a study of T cell responses to AZD1222 COVID-19 vaccine. Profiling relied on immunoSEQ multiplex PCR, and the TCRdb table lists in-frame clones only, not all of them. Among 70,000 to 90,000 clones, over 75% were seen once, and the ten largest hold around 18%. The source was peripheral blood, collected 28 days after the second AZD1222 dose. Every receptor here comes from an adult who received the AZD1222 COVID-19 vaccine.

The rearrangement joins TRBV19 to TRBJ2-7, with no clear D. Trimming cost V 3 bases and J 0 bases, with 12 bases left between them. Germline V gene data show CDR1 as LNHDA and CDR2 as SQIVND (reference sequence). The CDR3 loop spans 15 amino acids. The DNA of the CDR3 is TGTGCCAGTAGTATCATAGCCGGAGCCTCCTACGAGCAGTACTTC. Its protein product is CASSIIAGASYEQYF.

The chain carries TRBV19 and TRBJ2-7; the D is unclear. The CDR3 is 14 residues long. In germline, CDR1 is LNHDA, CDR2 SQIVND (reference sequence). Deletions cut 3 bases from V and 0 bases from J, with 9 bases between. This CDR3 is CASSMGHFSYEQYF. CDR3 DNA sequence: TGTGCCAGTAGTATGGGCCACTTCTCCTACGAGCAGTACTTC.

The gene calls are TRBV5-4 and TRBJ2-3; D is uncertain. Per germline, CDR1 SGHNT and CDR2 YYREEE (reference sequence). This CDR3 spans 13 amino acids. V was shortened by 4 bases and J by 1 base, with 7 bases between the two germline ends. The CDR3 sequence: CASSPAGTDTQYF. CDR3 bases: TGTGCCAGCAGCCCGGCCGGCACAGATACGCAGTATTTT.

Details on this clone: An end of the junction does not agree with germline; a read error may underlie this. The CDR3 sequence: CASSLGGGGEQFF. The CDR3 region has the DNA TGTGCTAGCAGCTTAGGGGGGGGAGGTGAGCAGTTCTTC. This chain links TRBV7-7 with TRBJ2-1, with D possibly matching TRBD2 (7 bases). Germline V gene data show CDR1 as SSHAT and CDR2 as FNYEAQ (reference sequence). CDR3 length: 13 amino acids. The full variable domain, with the rest looked up from reference TRBV7-7 and TRBJ2-1, is GAGVSQSPRYKVTKRGQDVTLRCDPISSHATLYWYQQALGQGPEFLTYFNYEAQPDKSGLPSDRFSAERPEGSISTLTIQRTEQRDSAMYRCASSLGGGGEQFFGPGTRLTVL.

This chain connects TRBV5-4 to TRBJ1-2, with 7 bases fitting TRBD1. The germline V gene has CDR1 SGHNT and CDR2 YYREEE (reference sequence). The ends lost 4 bases at V and 4 bases at J; junction bases unmatched: 10. The CDR3 is made up of 15 amino acids. The DNA of the CDR3 is TGTGCCAGCAGCCGAACAGGGGCTCGGGGCTATGGCTACACCTTC. The encoded protein is CASSRTGARGYGYTF. The full variable domain, its missing parts supplied by reference TRBV5-4 and TRBJ1-2, is ETGVTQSPTHLIKTRGQQVTLRCSSQSGHNTVSWYQQALGQGPQFIFQYYREEENGRGNFPPRFSGLQFPNYSSELNVNALELDDSALYLCASSRTGARGYGYTFGSGTRLTVV.

V is TRBV5-8 and J is TRBJ2-2; 9 nucleotides match TRBD1. This CDR3 region has 15 residues. Unmatched junction bases numbered 3, after V lost 5 bases and J lost 1 base. The V gene's germline CDR1 is SGHTS and CDR2 YDEGEE. CDR3 sequence reads: CASRKGQGNTGELFF. In nucleotides, the CDR3 is TGTGCCAGCAGAAAGGGACAGGGGAACACCGGGGAGCTGTTTTTT.

The rearrangement uses TRBV11-1 and TRBJ2-2; maybe TRBD2 (5 bases). Germline V gene data show CDR1 as SGHAT and CDR2 as FQDESV (reference sequence). The length of the CDR3 is 16 residues. V lost 2 bases to trimming and J lost 0 bases, with 10 bases between them. The CDR3 loop reads CASSLMLAPNTGELFF. The CDR3 nucleotides are TGTGCCAGCAGCTTAATGCTAGCTCCGAACACCGGGGAGCTGTTTTTT. The complete variable domain, with remaining parts taken from reference TRBV11-1 and TRBJ2-2, reads EAEVAQSPRYKITEKSQAVAFWCDPISGHATLYWYRQILGQGPELLVQFQDESVVDDSQLPKDRFSAERLKGVDSTLKIQPAELGDSAMYLCASSLMLAPNTGELFFGEGSRLTVL.

This chain links TRBV5-4 with TRBJ2-1; TRBD2 agrees at 13 bases. J was trimmed by 5 bases and V by 4 bases; bases with no gene match: 3. CDR1 and CDR2 from the germline V gene are SGHNT and YYREEE (reference sequence). The CDR3 covers 15 residues. In nucleotides, the CDR3 is TGTGCCAGCAGCCCGACTAGCGGGGGGCACAATGAGCAGTTCTTC. It is translated as CASSPTSGGHNEQFF.

This clone has a single count. The rearrangement links TRBV27 to TRBJ1-2, with 9 bases that match TRBD1. V was pared by 6 bases and J by 8 bases, with 7 bases of the junction left unmatched. Germline-derived CDR1 and CDR2 are MNHEY and SMNVEV (reference sequence). The CDR3 contains 13 residues. The CDR3 region is CASRPGQGNGYTF. CDR3 DNA: TGTGCCAGCAGACCCGGACAGGGGAACGGCTACACCTTC.

The chain joins TRBV24-1 to TRBJ2-2; 7 nucleotides agree with TRBD1. The CDR3 is 16 residues long. Per germline, CDR1 KGHDR and CDR2 SFDVKD. The junction had 8 bases not matched to a gene; V was cut back by 3 bases and J by 5 bases. The CDR3 reads CATSDTKPRGTGELFF. CDR3 nucleotide sequence: TGTGCCACCAGTGATACTAAACCCAGGGGGACCGGGGAGCTGTTTTTT.

V gene TRBV4-2 combines with J gene TRBJ1-5; 7 bases fit TRBD1. This CDR3 spans 16 amino acids. Losses at the gene ends were 1 base for V and 6 bases for J; bases not matched to a gene: 9. Germline V CDR1 and CDR2: LGHNA, YNFKEQ. The CDR3 nucleotides are TGTGCCAGCAGCCAAGGTACAGGGGCAACTCGTCAGCCCCAGCATTTT. It is translated as CASSQGTGATRQPQHF.